Listed here are 17 T cell receptor beta chains from one sample, sequenced in a study of blood T cell repertoires in COVID-19. Data came from immunoSEQ multiplex PCR; TCRdb stores just in-frame clones and leaves some out. Found here are around 92,000 clones, more than 80% of them singletons; the top ten hold 25% to 30%. The sample comprised peripheral blood. The origin of the receptors is a woman older than 75 with acute or convalescent COVID-19.

This clone was detected only once. This chain links TRBV3-1 (or the pseudogene TRBV3-2) with TRBJ1-1, with unresolved D. This CDR3 is 12 amino acids long. The ends were cut back, 1 base at V and 5 bases at J, with 5 bases in the middle. The germline V gene encodes CDR1 LGHDT and CDR2 YNNKEL (reference sequence). In nucleotides, the CDR3 is TGTGCCAGCAGCCAAGCGGGGACTGAAGCTTTCTTT. Its translation: CASSQAGTEAFF.

The genes are TRBV7-2 and TRBJ2-2, with D uncertain. The CDR3 is 15 residues long. Trimming stripped 1 base from V and 7 bases from J, with 13 bases between. Per the germline V gene, CDR1 is SGHTA and CDR2 is FQGNSA. The DNA of the CDR3 is TGTGCCAGCAGCTTAGTGTTTCGAGCTAGCGGGGAGCTGTTTTTT. It is translated as CASSLVFRASGELFF.

The chain links TRBV24-1 to TRBJ2-2; a possible D gene is TRBD1 (7 bases). This CDR3 is built from 18 residues. CDR1 is KGHDR and CDR2 is SFDVKD in the germline V gene. V lost 1 base to trimming and J lost 5 bases, with 19 bases between them. The CDR3 nucleotides are TGTGCCACCAGTGATTTAAGGCGGGACAGTGAAGGGACCGGGGAGCTGTTTTTT. Translation: CATSDLRRDSEGTGELFF.

This clone was detected a few times. The CDR3 protein is CASSNWAGGNTEAFF. DNA of the CDR3: TGTGCCAGCAGCAACTGGGCAGGGGGAAACACTGAAGCTTTCTTT. The chain has TRBV3-1 (or the pseudogene TRBV3-2) and TRBJ1-1, with 7 bases identical to TRBD1. There are 15 residues in the CDR3. J was trimmed by 2 bases and V by 5 bases; bases with no gene match: 8. The germline gives CDR1 LGHDT, CDR2 YNNKEL (reference sequence).

V usage is TRBV24-1 and J usage is TRBJ1-2; TRBD1 matches 7 bases. Germline assignment: CDR1 KGHDR and CDR2 SFDVKD. CDR3 length equals 14 residues. The trim removed 4 bases at V and 3 bases at J, leaving 4 bases unmatched. CDR3 in amino acids: CATSDPDRDYGYTF. The CDR3 DNA reads as TGTGCCACCAGTGACCCTGACAGGGACTATGGCTACACCTTC.

The V gene is TRBV18, the J gene TRBJ2-1; tentatively, D is TRBD2 (5 bases). With 2 bases removed from V and 7 bases from J, the gap between germline ends came to 12 bases. Germline V CDR1 and CDR2: KGHSH, LQKENI. This CDR3 has 14 amino acids. The DNA for the CDR3 is TGTGCCAGCTCACCATCCTCGGAGGCGAATGAGCAGTTCTTC. Its translation is CASSPSSEANEQFF.

The J gene is TRBJ1-5, the V gene TRBV4-1; 8 bases map to TRBD1. Germline V lookup: CDR1 MGHRA, CDR2 YSYEKL. J lost 5 bases, V lost 0 bases, and 6 bases had no gene match. The CDR3 is 16 residues long. The DNA of the CDR3 is TGCGCCAGCAGCCAAGATCAGGTGACAGGGGATCAGCCCCAGCATTTT. This gives the protein CASSQDQVTGDQPQHF.

This chain joins TRBV29-1 and TRBJ2-7; D may be TRBD2 (6 bases). The CDR3 length is 12 residues. Per the germline V gene, CDR1 is SQVTM and CDR2 is ANQGSEA. The V end lost 4 bases, the J end lost 2 bases, and 9 bases lay between the germline ends. CDR3 DNA sequence: TGCAGCGTTGCGGAGGGGCCCTACGAGCAGTACTTC. Encoded protein: CSVAEGPYEQYF.

This sequence joins TRBV4-1 and TRBJ2-1, with 9 bases that match TRBD2. The germline gives CDR1 MGHRA, CDR2 YSYEKL. Unmatched junction bases numbered 9, after V lost 0 bases and J lost 9 bases. The CDR3 consists of 16 residues. The DNA of the CDR3 is TGCGCCAGCAGCCAAGATAGGGCTAGCGGGGCAATTGAGCAGTTCTTC. Translated, it gives CASSQDRASGAIEQFF.

Of note for this clone: Other DNA sequences of this sample code for an identical CDR3. This chain uses TRBV12-5 with TRBJ2-7; 10 bases map to TRBD1. The germline V gene encodes CDR1 LGHNT and CDR2 FRNRAP. V lost 6 bases and J lost 6; bases outside the gene matches: 8. The CDR3 consists of 14 residues. The CDR3 here is CASGRTGGFGEQYF. CDR3 in DNA: TGTGCTAGTGGGAGGACAGGGGGTTTTGGCGAGCAGTACTTC.

This clone was counted once. The gene calls are TRBV24-1 and TRBJ1-1; a weak D match, TRBD1 (5 bases). Germline-derived CDR1 and CDR2 are KGHDR and SFDVKD. Trimming took off 2 bases at V and 3 bases at J, with 12 bases between the two ends. This CDR3 has 15 residues. CDR3 residues: CATSDSTRVDTEAFF. In DNA, the CDR3 is TGTGCCACCAGTGATTCGACCAGGGTCGACACTGAAGCTTTCTTT.

The chain has TRBV5-5 and TRBJ2-7; 7 nucleotides agree with TRBD1. The ends lost 3 bases at V and 2 bases at J; junction bases unmatched: 8. Germline CDR1 is SGHKS and CDR2 is YYEKEE (reference sequence). This CDR3 spans 15 amino acids. CDR3 protein: CASSWRTGLTYEQYF. CDR3 DNA sequence: TGTGCCAGCAGCTGGAGGACAGGCCTAACCTACGAGCAGTACTTC.

The rearrangement joins TRBV7-2 to TRBJ2-1; the match to TRBD1 covers 9 bases. Germline CDR1 reads SGHTA; CDR2 reads FQGNSA. The CDR3 spans 14 residues. Trimming took 5 bases from V and 9 from J; bases not matched to a gene: 8. In DNA form, the CDR3 reads TGTGCCAGCAGCAAGTCCCGGGACAGGGTTGAGCAGTTCTTC. Amino acids: CASSKSRDRVEQFF.

The J gene is TRBJ2-5, the V gene TRBV5-6; D perhaps matches TRBD1 (6 bases). The CDR3 has 15 amino acids. Germline assignment: CDR1 SGHDT and CDR2 YYEEEE. Trimming cost V 0 bases and J 2 bases, with 11 bases left between them. As DNA, the CDR3 is TGTGCCAGCAGCTTGGATAGGGGGTGGCAAGAGACCCAGTACTTC. This codes for CASSLDRGWQETQYF.

The CDR3 region is CASSLVGESYNEQFF. The DNA for the CDR3 is TGCGCCAGCAGCTTGGTTGGAGAATCCTACAATGAGCAGTTCTTC. The genes are TRBV5-1 and TRBJ2-1; D is ambiguous. Trimming took 0 bases from V and 1 from J, leaving 8 bases between them. The CDR3 has 15 residues. CDR1 and CDR2 from the germline V gene are SGHRS and YFSETQ. Using reference TRBV5-1 and TRBJ2-1 for the parts outside the CDR3, the full variable domain is KAGVTQTPRYLIKTRGQQVTLSCSPISGHRSVSWYQQTPGQGLQFLFEYFSETQRNKGNFPGRFSGRQFSNSRSEMNVSTLELGDSALYLCASSLVGESYNEQFFGPGTRLTVL.

V usage is TRBV6-2 or TRBV6-3 and J usage is TRBJ2-7, with 7 positions matching TRBD2. After removal of 0 bases from V and 0 bases from J, the junction contained 2 bases not matched to a gene. The CDR3 is 15 amino acids. Germline lookup yields CDR1 MNHEY and CDR2 SVGEGT. Here the CDR3 DNA reads TGTGCCAGCAGTTACTCGCGGGAGCCCTCCTACGAGCAGTACTTC. Translated, it gives CASSYSREPSYEQYF.

The chain carries TRBV4-3 and TRBJ2-7; 10 bases are shared with TRBD2. This CDR3 has 16 amino acids. With V trimmed by 1 base and J by 0 bases, 3 bases remained unmatched. The germline V gene encodes CDR1 LGHNA and CDR2 YSLEER. The CDR3: CASSQVASGSSYEQYF. The CDR3 DNA reads as TGCGCCAGCAGCCAAGTTGCTAGCGGGAGCTCCTACGAGCAGTACTTC.